This T cell receptor beta chain was recovered during a study of T cell responses to AZD1222 COVID-19 vaccine. Study summary: Recipients boosted at about 4 weeks or about 12 weeks are pooled.

The assay was immunoSEQ multiplex PCR, and TCRdb's table has in-frame clones only and misses some. Altogether about 120,000 clones are present, roughly 90% being singletons, with the ten largest covering over 3%. Germline CDR1 reads KGHDR; CDR2 reads SFDVKD. The length of the CDR3 is 12 residues. V lost 6 bases, J lost 8 bases, and 5 bases stayed unmatched. Study-level points and caveats: Unmutated variant regions are reportedly the target of nearly half of TCRs that are spike-specific. Donors in the cohort were predominantly white British and more often female, and clonal diversity was possibly underestimated.

Remarks on this clone: No antigen is known for it.

Sequencing used peripheral blood, obtained on day 0 of AZD1222 vaccination. The source of this sequence is an adult in good health. The rearrangement uses TRBV24-1 and TRBJ2-7, with 8 nucleotides matching TRBD2. CDR3 protein: CATSPGGPKQYF. DNA for the CDR3: TGTGCCACCAGTCCGGGGGGGCCGAAGCAGTACTTC.